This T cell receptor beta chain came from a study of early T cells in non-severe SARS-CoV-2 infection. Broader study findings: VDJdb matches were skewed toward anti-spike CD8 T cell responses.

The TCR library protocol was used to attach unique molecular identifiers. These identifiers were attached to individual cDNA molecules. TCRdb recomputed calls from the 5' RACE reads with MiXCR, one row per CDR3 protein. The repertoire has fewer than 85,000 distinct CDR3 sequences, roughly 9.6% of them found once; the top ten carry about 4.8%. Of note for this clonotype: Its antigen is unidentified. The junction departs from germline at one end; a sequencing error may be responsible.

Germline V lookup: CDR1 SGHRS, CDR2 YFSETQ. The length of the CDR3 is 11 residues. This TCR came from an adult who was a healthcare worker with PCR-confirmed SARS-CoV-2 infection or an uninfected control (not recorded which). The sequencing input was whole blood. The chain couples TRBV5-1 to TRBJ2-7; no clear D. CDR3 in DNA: TGCGCCAGCAGTTCCCAATACGAGCCGTACTTC. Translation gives CASSSQYEPYF.